The rows below give T cell receptor beta chains drawn from one sample of a study of T cell responses to AZD1222 COVID-19 vaccine. Sequencing used immunoSEQ multiplex PCR; TCRdb keeps in-frame clones, though not all of them. The sample records 130,000 to 150,000 clones, roughly 92% being singletons. Material: peripheral blood, obtained on day 0 of AZD1222 vaccination. The receptors here all came from an adult in good health. CDR3s include the opening cysteine and the closing phenylalanine or tryptophan. The D gene is left open where the match is weak. Rows may omit the clone size; those that give it use once, few, many or a size class.

>TRBJ1-1|NA|once|TRBV27
TGCTTTACGCAACTGAACACTGAAGCTTTCTTT
CFTQLNTEAFF
>TRBJ2-7|TRBD2|NA|TRBV10-3
TGTGCCATCAGTGAGTCTGGTAGCGGGAAGGAACTCGAGCAGTACTTC
CAISESGSGKELEQYF
>TRBJ2-5|NA|NA|TRBV18
TGTGCCAGCTCCCTACAAGAGACCCAGTACTTC
CASSLQETQYF
>TRBJ1-5|NA|NA|TRBV19
TGTGCCAGTAGTATAAAACAGATGGGAAGGAATCAGCCCCAGCATTTT
CASSIKQMGRNQPQHF
>TRBJ1-2|NA|NA|TRBV29-1
TGCAGCGTTGGGGGAGGGATCACTAACTATGGCTACACCTTC
CSVGGGITNYGYTF
>TRBJ2-1|TRBD2|NA|TRBV11-2
TGTGCCAGCAGCTTTGGTCCCGGGAGGCCCCGAAGTGAGCAGTTCTTC
CASSFGPGRPRSEQFF
>TRBJ2-5|NA|NA|TRBV7-9
TGTGCCAGCAGCTTAAATCTGGGGCCCCAAGAGACCCAGTACTTC
CASSLNLGPQETQYF
>TRBJ2-1|NA|NA|TRBV5-1
TGCGCCAGCAGCTTGAGAGGCGGAGCGGGCCGTGGGGAGCAGTTCTTC
CASSLRGGAGRGEQFF
>TRBJ2-7|TRBD1|NA|TRBV19
TGTGCCAGTAGTACCGGGACAGGGCCCTTTCGTCGCAGCTCCTACGAGCAGTACTTC
CASSTGTGPFRRSSYEQYF
>TRBJ2-6|NA|NA|TRBV12-3/TRBV12-4
TGTGCCAGCAGTTTCTCTGGGGCCAACGTCCTGACTTTC
CASSFSGANVLTF
>TRBJ2-3|NA|NA|TRBV27
TGTGCCAGCAGTCCACGGGACTTCCATACGCAGTATTTT
CASSPRDFHTQYF
>TRBJ1-6|NA|medium-sized|TRBV19
TGTGCCAGTAGTCTGGTGGTTGGGGGTAATTCACCCCTCCACTTT
CASSLVVGGNSPLHF
>TRBJ2-3|NA|NA|TRBV7-3
TGTGCCAGCAGCAAACAAGGGGGAGACACAGATACGCAGTATTTT
CASSKQGGDTDTQYF
>TRBJ1-1|TRBD1|NA|TRBV7-3
TGTGCCAGCAGCTCAACCCGGACAGGGATGACTGAAGCTTTCTTT
CASSSTRTGMTEAFF
>TRBJ2-1|NA|once|TRBV5-1
TGCGCCAGCAGCTTGCCGGGGATCAATGAGCAGTTCTTC
CASSLPGINEQFF
>TRBJ2-5|NA|once|TRBV5-1
TGCGCCAGCAGCTTGCGCGGTGGGGAGACCCAGTACTTC
CASSLRGGETQYF
>TRBJ2-3|NA|NA|TRBV18
TGTGCCAGCTCACCACAGGGCTGGCAGGGCTTCCATACGCAGTATTTT
CASSPQGWQGFHTQYF
>TRBJ2-1|NA|NA|TRBV7-3
TGTGCCAGCAGCCCGTCGACGACTGGAGAGCAGTTCTTC
CASSPSTTGEQFF
>TRBJ2-7|TRBD1|NA|TRBV19
TGTGCCAGTAGTAATTTGGGGACAGGGGACTACGAGCAGTACTTC
CASSNLGTGDYEQYF
>TRBJ2-7|TRBD2|NA|TRBV5-5
TGTGCCAGCAGCCCGGTGGCTAGCGGGAACTCCTACGAGCAGTACTTC
CASSPVASGNSYEQYF
>TRBJ1-1|NA|NA|TRBV7-9
TGTGCCAGCAGCTTAAGTTATAACACTGAAGCTTTCTTT
CASSLSYNTEAFF
>TRBJ2-7|NA|few|TRBV2
TGTGCCAGTAGGGGGACCTACGAGCAGTACTTC
CASRGTYEQYF
>TRBJ2-2|NA|NA|TRBV6-5
TGTGCCAGCAGTTGGCCGAACACCGGGGAGCTGTTTTTT
CASSWPNTGELFF
>TRBJ2-1|TRBD1|once|TRBV6-4
TGTGCCAGCAGTGACTCCGGGACAGGGGGCTCGAATGAGCAGTTCTTC
CASSDSGTGGSNEQFF
>TRBJ1-1|NA|NA|TRBV6-5
TGTGCCAGCAGTTACTCGGGTCAGACCGACACTGAAGCTTTCTTT
CASSYSGQTDTEAFF
>TRBJ1-1|NA|NA|TRBV27
TGTGCCAGCAGTCCCAGGGGACGGAACACTGAAGCTTTCTTT
CASSPRGRNTEAFF
>TRBJ1-5|NA|NA|TRBV6-5
TGTGCCAGCAGTTCAGCCAGGAGGGGAAGCGGTCAGCCCCAGCATTTT
CASSSARRGSGQPQHF
>TRBJ2-1|TRBD2|few|TRBV28
TGTGCCAGCAGTGATTTTTTGGGGGGGCGCCCTAGCGGGAGCCTCAATGAGCAGTTCTTC
CASSDFLGGRPSGSLNEQFF
>TRBJ1-1|NA|NA|TRBV3-1/TRBV3-2
TGTGCCAGCAGCCCCCGGGCGGGGACTGAAGCTTTCTTT
CASSPRAGTEAFF
>TRBJ2-3|NA|NA|TRBV10-1
TGCGCCAGCAGTGAGTCTACTAGCTCAGATACGCAGTATTTT
CASSESTSSDTQYF
>TRBJ1-5|NA|NA|TRBV3-1/TRBV3-2
TGTGCCAGCAGCCAAGAAGGGCAGGGGTATCAGCCCCAGCATTTT
CASSQEGQGYQPQHF
>TRBJ2-5|NA|NA|TRBV2
TGTGCCAGCAACTACAACCAAGAGACCCAGTACTTC
CASNYNQETQYF
>TRBJ2-7|TRBD2|NA|TRBV4-1
TGCGCCAGCAGCATACAGCGGGGGGCCTCCTACGAGCAGTACTTC
CASSIQRGASYEQYF
>TRBJ2-3|NA|NA|TRBV3-1/TRBV3-2
TGTGCCAGCAGCCAAGTGAACCTGATCGGGGATACGCAGTATTTT
CASSQVNLIGDTQYF
>TRBJ1-2|TRBD1|NA|TRBV27
TGTGCCAGCAGTTTAGGGGGACAGCAACTCTATGGCTACACCTTC
CASSLGGQQLYGYTF
>TRBJ1-1|TRBD1|NA|TRBV4-1
TGCGCCAGCAGCCAATCGGGACAGGGGAACACTGAAGCTTTCTTT
CASSQSGQGNTEAFF
>TRBJ2-1|NA|NA|TRBV6-4
TGTGCCAGCAGTGACTCTAGCGGCTCCTACAATGAGCAGTTCTTC
CASSDSSGSYNEQFF
>TRBJ2-1|NA|once|TRBV29-1
TGCAGCGCCGACTTCCTAGGGTTCAATGAGCAGTTCTTC
CSADFLGFNEQFF
>TRBJ1-5|NA|NA|TRBV28
TGTGCCAGCAGCTTATCATTGGGGGCCGGATGGCAGCCCCAGCATTTT
CASSLSLGAGWQPQHF
>TRBJ1-1|TRBD1|NA|TRBV6-5
TGTGCCAGCTCTCCGGGACAGCTGAACACTGAAGCTTTCTTT
CASSPGQLNTEAFF
>TRBJ1-6|NA|NA|TRBV5-1
TGCGCCAGCAGCTTGGCCGGGCAGGGGAGGGCACCCCTCCACTTT
CASSLAGQGRAPLHF
>TRBJ2-1|NA|NA|TRBV18
TGTGCCAGCTCCCAATCGACAGGACCCTACAATGAGCAGTTCTTC
CASSQSTGPYNEQFF
>TRBJ2-3|NA|NA|TRBV24-1
TGTGCCACCAGTGAGGGACTTACGCAGTATTTT
CATSEGLTQYF
>TRBJ1-5|NA|NA|TRBV5-8
TGTGCCAGCAGCTTAGGGACGGCTAATCAGCCCCAGCATTTT
CASSLGTANQPQHF
>TRBJ2-7|TRBD1|NA|TRBV12-3/TRBV12-4
TGTGCCAGCAGTTTTAAGGGGGCGAGGGAGCAGTACTTC
CASSFKGAREQYF
>TRBJ2-1|NA|NA|TRBV4-1
TGCGCCAGCAGCCAAGACGCTAGATCCCACAATGAGCAGTTCTTC
CASSQDARSHNEQFF
>TRBJ2-7|NA|few|TRBV5-1
TGCGCCAGCAGCTCGTCGCCCAGTCAGGGTTCCTACGAGCAGTACTTC
CASSSSPSQGSYEQYF
>TRBJ1-2|NA|few|TRBV21-1
TGTGCCAGCAGCCCCCGGCGGCCCGCTAACTATGGCTACACCTTC
CASSPRRPANYGYTF
>TRBJ2-7|TRBD1|NA|TRBV27
TGTGCCAGCAGTTCCGGGACAGGGTATGGGGAGCAGTACTTC
CASSSGTGYGEQYF
>TRBJ1-5|NA|few|TRBV27
TGTGCCAGCACCGGACGGCTCAATCAGCCCCAGCATTTT
CASTGRLNQPQHF